The clone carrying this T cell receptor beta chain was counted at least ten times. Its antigen remains unknown. The sample originates from a study of identical twins. J gave up 3 bases and V 2 bases, and 15 bases lay outside the gene matches. Germline V CDR1 and CDR2: DFQATT, SNEGSKA (reference sequence). The CDR3 loop spans 18 amino acids. Study conclusions and caveats: Cord blood beta clonotypes that were abundant carried fewer insertions, and memory repertoires showed no such trend.

Template switching supplied a universal primer site; unique molecular identifiers were carried on the cDNA. TCRdb re-called the 5' RACE reads with MiXCR, one entry per CDR3 protein. The sample yields roughly 700,000 distinct CDR3 sequences, under 9% seen once. Separately, the same data were catalogued under a study of yellow fever vaccine responses in identical twins.

The TCR comes from a woman between 18 and 30 years old in good health. The specimen was PBMCs. The chain is built from TRBV20-1 and TRBJ2-1; 8 bases are a match to TRBD1. The CDR3 sequence is CSARQWQGAGSGYNEQFF. DNA for the CDR3: TGCAGTGCTAGACAATGGCAGGGGGCGGGAAGTGGCTACAATGAGCAGTTCTTC.